This T cell receptor beta chain was identified in a study of T cells in localized non-small cell lung cancer. Using immunoSEQ multiplex PCR, the repertoire was profiled, and TCRdb retains in-frame clones only, with some absent. In the table there are about 72,000 clones, 80% to 90% of which are singletons. V was clipped by 6 bases and J by 0 bases, with 24 bases between them. Germline CDR1 and CDR2: SEHNR and FQNEAQ (reference sequence). There are 19 residues in the CDR3. The input for sequencing was peripheral blood, taken before any cancer treatment. The source of this sequence is a female donor of 60 years or more with stage I lung adenocarcinoma. J is TRBJ1-5 and V is TRBV7-9; D unclear. For the CDR3, the DNA is TGTGCCAGCAGTAACCCCTACTTCGGAAGAGAAAGTAGCAATCAGCCCCAGCATTTT. It encodes CASSNPYFGRESSNQPQHF.